The 21 T cell receptor beta chains in this list originate from one sample, sequenced in a study of cytomegalovirus exposure and HLA in healthy donors. Use of 60 Vbeta and 13 Jbeta primers characterized the PCR. Using immunoSEQ multiplex PCR, the repertoire was profiled, and TCRdb retains in-frame clones only, with some absent. The data hold 180,000 or so clones, with 80% observed a single time. Material: PBMCs. The receptors were sampled from a woman in her 30s in good health and CMV-seronegative.

The chain recombines TRBV6-1 with TRBJ2-1; 8 positions agree with TRBD2. Germline V gene lookup returns CDR1 MNHNS and CDR2 SASEGT. The CDR3 contains 14 residues. The junction had 4 bases not matched to a gene; V was cut back by 6 bases and J by 3 bases. In DNA form, the CDR3 reads TGTGCCAGCAGGCGGGGGGTTGACTACAATGAGCAGTTCTTC. The encoded protein is CASRRGVDYNEQFF.

This clone has just a few counts. The chain recombines TRBV11-2 with TRBJ1-5; possibly TRBD1 for D (6 bases). The V gene's germline CDR1 is SGHAT and CDR2 FQNNGV. The CDR3 extends over 15 amino acids. V was trimmed by 6 bases and J by 4 bases, leaving 16 bases between them. The CDR3 DNA reads as TGTGCCAGCAGATTCGACAGGTCCCGAAATCAGCCCCAGCATTTT. Translated: CASRFDRSRNQPQHF.

The J gene is TRBJ1-1, the V gene TRBV7-2; 8 bases line up with TRBD1. V dropped 8 bases and J dropped 0; count of bases not matched to a gene: 8. The CDR3 length is 15 residues. Germline-derived CDR1 and CDR2 are SGHTA and FQGNSA. The CDR3 region has the DNA TGTGCCAGCCGTTGGACAGGGACAATGAACACTGAAGCTTTCTTT. Amino acid sequence: CASRWTGTMNTEAFF.

This clone was seen only once. This rearrangement joins TRBV2 to TRBJ1-6, with 8 bases lining up with TRBD1. Looked up from germline, CDR1 is SNHLY and CDR2 is FYNNEI. The CDR3 contains 15 residues. V was clipped by 4 bases and J by 5 bases; unmatched bases: 4. The CDR3 sequence is CASSVGQDNNSPLHF. The CDR3 bases are TGTGCCAGCAGTGTGGGACAGGATAATAATTCACCCCTCCACTTT.

This clone was detected only a few times. The rearrangement links TRBV27 to TRBJ1-3; TRBD1 aligns across 9 bases. The CDR3 loop spans 15 amino acids. With 6 bases clipped from V and 2 bases from J, the junction kept 5 bases outside the gene matches. Germline CDR1 reads MNHEY; CDR2 reads SMNVEV (reference sequence). The CDR3 nucleotides are TGTGCCAGCAGGAAGGGACAGGGCACTGGAAACACCATATATTTT. Its protein product is CASRKGQGTGNTIYF.

The genes are TRBV12-1 and TRBJ1-2; the D segment call TRBD1 is taken from the table without a DNA check. TRBV12-1 counts as a pseudogene. The CDR3 spans 14 residues. Here the CDR3 DNA reads TGTGCCAGCAGCTTCCCCACAGGGAGTGGGGGCTACACCTTC. Translation: CASSFPTGSGGYTF.

This sequence joins TRBV28 and TRBJ1-2, with D maybe TRBD1 (6 bases). From germline, CDR1 is MDHEN and CDR2 SYDVKM. V was shortened by 7 bases and J by 4 bases, with 13 bases between the two germline ends. CDR3 length equals 13 residues. The CDR3 DNA follows: TGTGCCAGCAATCTACAGGGTCCCTATGGCTACACCTTC. Translating gives CASNLQGPYGYTF.

The CDR3 DNA is TGTGCCAGCAGTGACTCGACAGGGGAAGCTTTCTTT. Its protein is CASSDSTGEAFF. The rearrangement links TRBV6-4 to TRBJ1-1; 7 bases are shared with TRBD1. This CDR3 is 12 amino acids long. V shed 0 bases and J 8 bases; nucleotides not matched to a gene: 0. The germline CDR1 and CDR2 sequences are MRHNA and SNTAGT.

The chain couples TRBV5-4 to TRBJ2-7; perhaps TRBD2 as D (5 bases). Germline V CDR1 and CDR2: SGHNT, YYREEE (reference sequence). The CDR3 covers 12 residues. Trimming left V 4 bases short and J 6 bases short, with 11 bases between. CDR3 amino acids: CASSIPGFEQYF. CDR3 nucleotide sequence: TGTGCCAGCAGCATTCCGGGGTTCGAGCAGTACTTC.

The V call is TRBV7-6, the J call TRBJ1-1; D is perhaps TRBD1 (5 bases). The CDR3 sequence is 14 residues long. V lost 0 bases and J 5 bases, leaving 10 bases between the germline ends. Looked up from germline, CDR1 is SGHVS and CDR2 is FNYEAQ. DNA of the CDR3: TGTGCCAGCAGCTTAGCGCGGAGGGGAACTGAAGCTTTCTTT. Protein product: CASSLARRGTEAFF.

This chain connects TRBV27 to TRBJ1-1, with 7 bases lining up with TRBD1. CDR1 is MNHEY and CDR2 is SMNVEV in the germline V gene (reference sequence). The junction had 7 bases not matched to a gene; V was cut back by 4 bases and J by 11 bases. The CDR3 contains 12 residues. The CDR3, as DNA: TGTGCCAGCAGTTCGGCACAGGGGCCGGCTTTCTTT. Its protein product is CASSSAQGPAFF.

V usage is TRBV10-2 and J usage is TRBJ1-6, with 8 bases matching TRBD1. The trim removed 6 bases at V and 7 bases at J, leaving 5 bases unmatched. In germline, CDR1 is WSHSY, CDR2 SAAADI. This CDR3 has 14 residues. Here the CDR3 DNA reads TGCGCCAGCAGATTACAGGGGGACAATTCACCCCTCCACTTT. It codes for CASRLQGDNSPLHF.

The chain couples TRBV27 to TRBJ2-1, with 8 bases aligning to TRBD1. The CDR3 extends over 13 amino acids. Trimming cost V 6 bases and J 4 bases; bases outside gene matches: 2. The germline gives CDR1 MNHEY, CDR2 SMNVEV (reference sequence). This CDR3 reads CASSRTGYNEQFF. CDR3 DNA sequence: TGTGCCAGCAGCCGGACAGGGTACAATGAGCAGTTCTTC.

This clone occurred once. The CDR3 region has the DNA TGTGCCAGCAGTTACGATGGGGGCAACTATGGCTACACCTTC. Translating gives CASSYDGGNYGYTF. This sequence joins TRBV6-5 and TRBJ1-2; possibly TRBD1 for D (6 bases). This CDR3 is built from 14 residues. Trimming removed 2 bases at V and 2 bases at J, with 9 bases between. The germline gives CDR1 MNHEY, CDR2 SVGAGI.

V and J are TRBV6-5 and TRBJ2-2, with D maybe TRBD1 (6 bases). The germline CDR1 and CDR2 sequences are MNHEY and SVGAGI. CDR3 size: 14 residues. The V end was cut by 7 bases, the J end by 3 bases, with 12 bases between. CDR3 in amino acids: CASKVYRDTGELFF. The CDR3 nucleotides read TGTGCCAGCAAAGTTTACAGGGACACCGGGGAGCTGTTTTTT.

The V call is TRBV2, the J call TRBJ2-2, with 10 positions matching TRBD1. This CDR3 is 16 amino acids long. Trimming took 6 bases from V and 7 from J; bases not matched to a gene: 11. CDR1 and CDR2 from the germline V gene are SNHLY and FYNNEI. This CDR3 is CASRRGQGRSDGELFF. The CDR3 nucleotides are TGTGCCAGCAGGAGGGGACAGGGGAGGTCGGACGGGGAGCTGTTTTTT.

The rearrangement links TRBV10-2 to TRBJ1-1; D remains unclear. The CDR3 extends over 11 amino acids. Germline V lookup: CDR1 WSHSY, CDR2 SAAADI. Trimming removed 7 bases at V and 10 bases at J, with 13 bases between. CDR3 sequence reads: CASTVAEGAFF. CDR3 coding DNA: TGCGCCAGCACTGTGGCCGAGGGAGCTTTCTTT.

This clone was seen a handful of times. This chain uses TRBV4-2 with TRBJ2-7, with 9 positions matching TRBD2. The V segment lost 2 bases and the J segment 4 bases; nucleotides outside the gene matches: 3. Germline CDR1 reads LGHNA; CDR2 reads YNFKEQ. The CDR3 length is 14 residues. CDR3 nucleotides: TGTGCCAGCAGCCAATTAGCGGGGGCATACGAGCAGTACTTC. Translating it yields CASSQLAGAYEQYF.

V usage is TRBV4-3 and J usage is TRBJ2-7; D perhaps matches TRBD2 (6 bases). V gave up 0 bases and J gave up 6 bases, with 12 bases separating them. The germline V gene encodes CDR1 LGHNA and CDR2 YSLEER. This CDR3 comprises 14 residues. The chain's CDR3 is CASSQDRLASEQYF. In DNA form, the CDR3 reads TGCGCCAGCAGCCAAGATCGGCTAGCGTCCGAGCAGTACTTC.

The V gene is TRBV27, the J gene TRBJ2-1, with 12 bases that match TRBD2. With 7 bases clipped from V and 2 bases from J, the junction kept 9 bases outside the gene matches. This CDR3 region has 17 residues. Germline V gene lookup returns CDR1 MNHEY and CDR2 SMNVEV (reference sequence). This CDR3 is CASKLAGGPSPYNEQFF. The CDR3, as DNA: TGTGCCAGCAAACTAGCGGGGGGCCCGAGCCCCTACAATGAGCAGTTCTTC.

The chain couples TRBV18 to TRBJ1-1; TRBD1 might be the D (6 bases). The CDR3 extends over 14 amino acids. Trimming stripped 5 bases from V and 5 bases from J, with 15 bases between. Looked up from germline, CDR1 is KGHSH and CDR2 is LQKENI. The CDR3 loop reads CASSNQGRGTEAFF. For the CDR3, the DNA is TGTGCCAGCTCAAACCAGGGGAGGGGGACTGAAGCTTTCTTT.